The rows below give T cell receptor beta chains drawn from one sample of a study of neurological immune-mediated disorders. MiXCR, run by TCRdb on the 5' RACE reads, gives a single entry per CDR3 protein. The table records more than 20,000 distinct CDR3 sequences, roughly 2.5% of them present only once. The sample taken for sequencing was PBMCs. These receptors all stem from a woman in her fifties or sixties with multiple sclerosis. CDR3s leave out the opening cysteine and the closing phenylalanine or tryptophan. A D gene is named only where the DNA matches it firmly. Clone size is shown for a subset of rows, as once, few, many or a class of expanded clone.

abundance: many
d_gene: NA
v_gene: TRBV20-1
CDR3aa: SAIGGWVNTEAF

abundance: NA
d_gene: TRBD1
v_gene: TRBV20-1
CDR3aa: SATLGTVSTDTQY

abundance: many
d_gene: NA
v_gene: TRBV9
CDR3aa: ASSVGAGTGNTIY

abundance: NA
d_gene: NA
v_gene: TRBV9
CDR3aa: ASSPGAGASNQPQN

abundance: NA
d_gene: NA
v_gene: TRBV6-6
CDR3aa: ASSRDHQETQY

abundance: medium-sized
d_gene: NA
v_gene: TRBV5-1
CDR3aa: ASSLAGGNQPQH

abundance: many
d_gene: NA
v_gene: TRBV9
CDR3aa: ASSVEGQGTQH

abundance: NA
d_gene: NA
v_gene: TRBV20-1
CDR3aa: SAPGTPPLSTDTQY

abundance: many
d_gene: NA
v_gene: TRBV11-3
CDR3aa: ASSLLAWQNNEQF

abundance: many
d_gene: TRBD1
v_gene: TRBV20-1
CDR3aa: SARKTGGGNTEAF

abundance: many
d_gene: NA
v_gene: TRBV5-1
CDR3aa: ASSLAGGGAGEKLF

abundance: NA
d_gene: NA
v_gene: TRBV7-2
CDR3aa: ASSSTSTYGYT

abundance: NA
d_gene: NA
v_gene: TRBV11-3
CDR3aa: ASSSLDRDQPYNEQF

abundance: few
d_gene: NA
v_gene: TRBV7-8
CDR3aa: ASSLFSRLGAGRNTEAF